The clone carrying this TCR beta chain was seen a handful of times. Its antigen is undetermined. Included in the TCR beta cDNA libraries were unique molecular identifiers. There were roughly 1 to 11 million T cells, and 510,000 or so cDNA molecules came from them. TCRdb reanalysed the PCR reads using MiXCR and keeps one entry per CDR3 protein. The table shows hundreds of thousands of distinct CDR3 sequences, with 44% occurring only once. Unmatched junction bases numbered 9, after V lost 5 bases and J lost 7 bases. The CDR3 spans 14 residues. The entry originates in a study of post-analysis software for immune sequencing data. As for the study in general: Disease courses included relapsing-remitting, secondary progressive and progressive-relapsing multiple sclerosis.

Whole-study findings and limits: The five TRBV segments detected at higher frequency in patients than in controls included TRBV5-6, TRBV5-1 and TRBV20-1.

This chain joins TRBV12-3 or TRBV12-4 and TRBJ2-7; TRBD2 aligns across 9 bases. The TCR comes from a girl aged 5 to 17 with multiple sclerosis. Sequencing used blood. The CDR3 DNA reads TGTGCCAGCAGTCCCGGACTAGCGACTTTTGAGCAGTACTTC. This codes for CASSPGLATFEQYF.